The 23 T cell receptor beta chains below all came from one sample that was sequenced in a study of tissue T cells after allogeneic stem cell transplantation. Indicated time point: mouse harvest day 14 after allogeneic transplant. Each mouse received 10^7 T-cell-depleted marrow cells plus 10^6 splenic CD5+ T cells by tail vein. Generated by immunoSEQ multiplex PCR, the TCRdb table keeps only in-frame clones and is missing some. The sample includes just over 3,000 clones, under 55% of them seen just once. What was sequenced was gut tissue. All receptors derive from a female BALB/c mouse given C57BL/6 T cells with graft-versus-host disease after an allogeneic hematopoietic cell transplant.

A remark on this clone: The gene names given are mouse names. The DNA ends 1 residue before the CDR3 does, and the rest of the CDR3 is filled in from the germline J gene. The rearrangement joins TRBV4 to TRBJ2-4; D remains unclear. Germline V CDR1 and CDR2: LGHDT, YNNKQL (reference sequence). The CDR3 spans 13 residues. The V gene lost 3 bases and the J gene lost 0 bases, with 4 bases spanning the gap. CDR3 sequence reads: CASSYSSQNTLYF. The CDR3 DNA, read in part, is TGTGCCAGCAGCTACAGTAGTCAAAACACCTTGTAC.

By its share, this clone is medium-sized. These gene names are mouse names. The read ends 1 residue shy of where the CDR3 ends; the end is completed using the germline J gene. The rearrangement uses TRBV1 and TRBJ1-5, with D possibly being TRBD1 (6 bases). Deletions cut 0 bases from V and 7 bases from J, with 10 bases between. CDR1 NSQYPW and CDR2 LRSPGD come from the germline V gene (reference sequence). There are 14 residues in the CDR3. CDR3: CTCSADQGQQAPLF. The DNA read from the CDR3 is TGCACCTGCAGTGCAGATCAGGGACAACAGGCTCCGCTT.

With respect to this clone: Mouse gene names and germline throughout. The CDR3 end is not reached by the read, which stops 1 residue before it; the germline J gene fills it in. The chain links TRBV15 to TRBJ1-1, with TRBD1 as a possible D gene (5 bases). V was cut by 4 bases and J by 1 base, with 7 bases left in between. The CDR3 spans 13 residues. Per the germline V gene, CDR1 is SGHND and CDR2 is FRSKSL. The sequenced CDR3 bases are TGTGCCAGCAGTTATCAGGGGAACACAGAAGTCTTC. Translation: CASSYQGNTEVF. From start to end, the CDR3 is CASSYQGNTEVFF.

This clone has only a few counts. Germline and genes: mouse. Partial CDR3 DNA: TGTGCCAGCAGTCCCGGGACAGGGGGCACCGAAAGATTATTT. Translated: CASSPGTGGTERLF. The full CDR3 protein reads CASSPGTGGTERLFF. The genes are TRBV3 and TRBJ1-4; 12 nucleotides align to TRBD1. Read sequence stops 1 residue before the CDR3 end, and the germline J gene provides the missing end. The V segment lost 6 bases and the J segment 7 bases; nucleotides outside the gene matches: 6. The CDR3 covers 15 residues. The germline V gene has CDR1 SNHLY and CDR2 FYNGKV (reference sequence).

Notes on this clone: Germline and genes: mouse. CDR3: CASSRTGNTEVFF. Partial CDR3 DNA: TGTGCCAGCAGCCGGACAGGGAACACAGAAGTCTTC. The genes are TRBV3 and TRBJ1-1, with 7 nucleotides matching TRBD1. The read terminates 1 residue ahead of where the CDR3 ends, so the germline J gene completes it. Germline values: CDR1 SNHLY, CDR2 FYNGKV (reference sequence). This CDR3 is 13 amino acids long. V lost 5 bases and J lost 1; bases outside the gene matches: 1.

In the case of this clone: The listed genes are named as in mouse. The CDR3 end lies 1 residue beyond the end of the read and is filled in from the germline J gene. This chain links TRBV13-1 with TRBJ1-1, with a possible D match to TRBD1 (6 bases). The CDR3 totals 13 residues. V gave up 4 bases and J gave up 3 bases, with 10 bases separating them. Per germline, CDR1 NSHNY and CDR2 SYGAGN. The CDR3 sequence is CASSLQGYTEVFF. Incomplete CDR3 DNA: TGTGCCAGCAGTCTACAGGGTTACACAGAAGTCTTC.

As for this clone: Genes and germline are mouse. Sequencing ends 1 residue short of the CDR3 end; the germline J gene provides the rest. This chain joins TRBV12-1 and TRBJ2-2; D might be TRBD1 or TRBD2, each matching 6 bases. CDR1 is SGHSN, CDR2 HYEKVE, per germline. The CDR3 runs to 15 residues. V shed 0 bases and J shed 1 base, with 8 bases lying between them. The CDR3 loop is CASSLGGLNTGQLYF. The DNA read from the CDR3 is TGTGCCAGCTCTCTCGGGGGCTTAAACACCGGGCAGCTCTAC.

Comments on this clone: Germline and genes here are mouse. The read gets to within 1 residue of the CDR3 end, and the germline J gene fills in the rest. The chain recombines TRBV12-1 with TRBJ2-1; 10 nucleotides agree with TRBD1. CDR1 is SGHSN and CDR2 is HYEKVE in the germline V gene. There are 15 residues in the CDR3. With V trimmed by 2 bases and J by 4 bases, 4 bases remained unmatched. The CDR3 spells CASSPRDRGYAEQFF. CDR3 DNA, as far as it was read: TGTGCCAGCTCTCCCCGGGACAGGGGATATGCTGAGCAGTTC.

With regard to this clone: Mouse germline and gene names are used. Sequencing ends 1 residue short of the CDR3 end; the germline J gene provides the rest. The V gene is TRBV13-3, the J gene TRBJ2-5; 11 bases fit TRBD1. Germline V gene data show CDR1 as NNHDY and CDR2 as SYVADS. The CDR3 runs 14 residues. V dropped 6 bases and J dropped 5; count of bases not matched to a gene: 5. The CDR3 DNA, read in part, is TGTGCCAGCACCCCGGACAGGGGGCCAGACACCCAGTAC. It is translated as CASTPDRGPDTQY. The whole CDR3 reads CASTPDRGPDTQYF.

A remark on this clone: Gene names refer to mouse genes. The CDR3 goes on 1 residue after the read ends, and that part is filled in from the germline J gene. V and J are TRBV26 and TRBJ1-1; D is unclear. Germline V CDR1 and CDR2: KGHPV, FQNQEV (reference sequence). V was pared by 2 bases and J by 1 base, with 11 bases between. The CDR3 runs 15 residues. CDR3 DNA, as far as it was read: TGTGCCAGCAGTCTGGAGATGGGGTGGAACACAGAAGTCTTC. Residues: CASSLEMGWNTEVF. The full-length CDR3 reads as CASSLEMGWNTEVFF.

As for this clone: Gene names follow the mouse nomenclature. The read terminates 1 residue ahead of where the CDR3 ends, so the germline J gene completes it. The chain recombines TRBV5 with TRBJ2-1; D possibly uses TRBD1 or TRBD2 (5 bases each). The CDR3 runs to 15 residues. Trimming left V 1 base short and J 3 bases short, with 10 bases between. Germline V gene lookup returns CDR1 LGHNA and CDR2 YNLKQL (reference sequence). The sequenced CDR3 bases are TGTGCCAGCAGCCAAGTAGGGGCCCCCTATGCTGAGCAGTTC. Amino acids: CASSQVGAPYAEQF. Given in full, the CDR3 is CASSQVGAPYAEQFF.

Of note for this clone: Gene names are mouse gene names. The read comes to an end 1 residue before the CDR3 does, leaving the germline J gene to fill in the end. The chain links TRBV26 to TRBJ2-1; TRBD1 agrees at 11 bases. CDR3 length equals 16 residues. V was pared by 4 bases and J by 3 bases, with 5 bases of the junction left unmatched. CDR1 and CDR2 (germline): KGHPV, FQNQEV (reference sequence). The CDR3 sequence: CASSPGTGGGYAEQFF. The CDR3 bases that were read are TGTGCCAGCAGTCCCGGGACAGGGGGTGGCTATGCTGAGCAGTTC.

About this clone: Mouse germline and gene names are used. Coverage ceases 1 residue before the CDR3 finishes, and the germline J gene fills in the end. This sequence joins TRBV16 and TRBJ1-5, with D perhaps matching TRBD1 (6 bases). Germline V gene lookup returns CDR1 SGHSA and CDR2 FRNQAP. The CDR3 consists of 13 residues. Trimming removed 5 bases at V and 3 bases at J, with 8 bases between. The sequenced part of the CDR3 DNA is TGTGCAAGCAGCAAACAGGGCAACCAGGCTCCGCTT. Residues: CASSKQGNQAPL. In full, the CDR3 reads CASSKQGNQAPLF.

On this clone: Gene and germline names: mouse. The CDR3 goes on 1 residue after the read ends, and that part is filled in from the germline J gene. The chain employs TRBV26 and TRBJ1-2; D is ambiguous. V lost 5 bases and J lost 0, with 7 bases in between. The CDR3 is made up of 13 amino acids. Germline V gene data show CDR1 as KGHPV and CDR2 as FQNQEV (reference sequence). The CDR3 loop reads CASSALANSDYTF. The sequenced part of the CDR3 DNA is TGTGCCAGCAGTGCGCTTGCAAACTCCGACTACACC.

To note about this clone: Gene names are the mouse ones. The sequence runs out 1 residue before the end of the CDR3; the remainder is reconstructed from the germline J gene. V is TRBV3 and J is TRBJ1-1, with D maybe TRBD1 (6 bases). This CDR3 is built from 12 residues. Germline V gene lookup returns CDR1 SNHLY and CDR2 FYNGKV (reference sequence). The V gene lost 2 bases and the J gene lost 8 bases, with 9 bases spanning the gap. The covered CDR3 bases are TGTGCCAGCAGCTTAAACAGGGTGGAAGTCTTC. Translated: CASSLNRVEVF. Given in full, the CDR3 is CASSLNRVEVFF.

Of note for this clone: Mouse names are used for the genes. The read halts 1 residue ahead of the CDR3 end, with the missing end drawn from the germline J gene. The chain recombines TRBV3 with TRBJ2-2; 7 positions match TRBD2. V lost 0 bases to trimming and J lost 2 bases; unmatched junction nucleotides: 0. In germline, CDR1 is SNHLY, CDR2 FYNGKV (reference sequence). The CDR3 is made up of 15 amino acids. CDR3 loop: CASSLAGGNTGQLYF. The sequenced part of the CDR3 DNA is TGTGCCAGCAGCTTAGCTGGGGGGAACACCGGGCAGCTCTAC.

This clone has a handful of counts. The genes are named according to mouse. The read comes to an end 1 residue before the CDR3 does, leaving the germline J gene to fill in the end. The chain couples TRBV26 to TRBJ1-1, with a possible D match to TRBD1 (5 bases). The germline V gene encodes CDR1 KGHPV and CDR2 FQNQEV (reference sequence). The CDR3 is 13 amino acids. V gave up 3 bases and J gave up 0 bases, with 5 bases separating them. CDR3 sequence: CASSLRENTEVFF. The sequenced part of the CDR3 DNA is TGTGCCAGCAGTCTCAGGGAGAACACAGAAGTCTTC.

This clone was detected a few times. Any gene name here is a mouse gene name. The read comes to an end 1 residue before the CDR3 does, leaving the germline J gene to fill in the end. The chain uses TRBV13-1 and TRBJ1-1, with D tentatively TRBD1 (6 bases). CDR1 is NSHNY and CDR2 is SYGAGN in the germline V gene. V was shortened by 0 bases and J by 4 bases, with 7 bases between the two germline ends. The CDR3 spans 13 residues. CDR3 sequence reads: CASSDGGRTEVFF. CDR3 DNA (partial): TGTGCCAGCAGTGATGGGGGGCGCACAGAAGTCTTC.

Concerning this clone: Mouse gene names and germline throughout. The CDR3 sequence is CASSRGHPSAETLYF. The DNA read from the CDR3 is TGTGCCAGCTCTCGCGGACACCCTAGTGCAGAAACGCTGTAT. The rearrangement joins TRBV12-2 to TRBJ2-3; D may be TRBD1 (5 bases). The sequenced fragment ends 1 residue before the CDR3 boundary, so the rest is inferred from the germline J gene. CDR3 length: 15 amino acids. The V end lost 2 bases, the J end lost 0 bases, and 11 bases lay between the germline ends. Germline CDR1 and CDR2: SGHLS and HYDKME.

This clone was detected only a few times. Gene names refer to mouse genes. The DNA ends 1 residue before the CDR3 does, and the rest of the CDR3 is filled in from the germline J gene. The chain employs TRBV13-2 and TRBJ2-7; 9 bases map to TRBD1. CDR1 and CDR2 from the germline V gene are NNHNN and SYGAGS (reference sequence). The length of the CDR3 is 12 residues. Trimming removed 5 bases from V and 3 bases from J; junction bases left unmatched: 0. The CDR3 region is CASGTGGYEQYF. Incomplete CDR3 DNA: TGTGCCAGCGGGACAGGGGGCTATGAACAGTAC.

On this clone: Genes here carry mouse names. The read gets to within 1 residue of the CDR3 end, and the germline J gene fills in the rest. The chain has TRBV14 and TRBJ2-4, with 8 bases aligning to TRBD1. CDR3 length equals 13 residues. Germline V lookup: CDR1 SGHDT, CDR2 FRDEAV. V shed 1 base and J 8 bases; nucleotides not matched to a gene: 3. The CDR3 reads CASSFGTGGTLYF. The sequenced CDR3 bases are TGTGCCAGCAGTTTCGGGACAGGAGGCACCTTGTAC. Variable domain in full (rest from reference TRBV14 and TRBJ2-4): EAGVTQSPRYAVLQEGQAVSFWCDPISGHDTLYWYQQPRDQGPQLLVYFRDEAVIDNSQLPSDRFSAVRPKGTNSTLKIQSAKQGDTATYLCASSFGTGGTLYFGAGTRLSVL.

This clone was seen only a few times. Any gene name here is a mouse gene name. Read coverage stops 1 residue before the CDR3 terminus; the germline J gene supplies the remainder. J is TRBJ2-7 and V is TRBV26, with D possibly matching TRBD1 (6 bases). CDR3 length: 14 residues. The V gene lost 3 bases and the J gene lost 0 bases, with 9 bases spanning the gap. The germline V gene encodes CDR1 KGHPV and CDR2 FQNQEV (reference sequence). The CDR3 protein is CASSLGTSSYEQYF. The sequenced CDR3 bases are TGTGCCAGCAGTCTTGGGACAAGCTCCTATGAACAGTAC.

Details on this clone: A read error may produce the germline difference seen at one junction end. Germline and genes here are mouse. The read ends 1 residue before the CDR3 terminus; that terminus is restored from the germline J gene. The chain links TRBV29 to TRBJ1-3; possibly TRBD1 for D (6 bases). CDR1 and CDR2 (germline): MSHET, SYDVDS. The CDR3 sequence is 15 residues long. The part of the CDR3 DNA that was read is TGTACTAGCAGCTCAGGGACAAATTCTGGAAATACGCTCTAT. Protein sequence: CTSSSGTNSGNTLY. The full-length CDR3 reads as CTSSSGTNSGNTLYF. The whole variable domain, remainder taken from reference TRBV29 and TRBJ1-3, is DMKVTQMPRYLIKRMGENVLLECGQDMSHETMYWYRQDPGLGLQLIYISYDVDSNSEGDIPKGYRVSRKKREHFSLILDSAKTNQTSVYFCTSSSGTNSGNTLYFGEGSRLIVV.